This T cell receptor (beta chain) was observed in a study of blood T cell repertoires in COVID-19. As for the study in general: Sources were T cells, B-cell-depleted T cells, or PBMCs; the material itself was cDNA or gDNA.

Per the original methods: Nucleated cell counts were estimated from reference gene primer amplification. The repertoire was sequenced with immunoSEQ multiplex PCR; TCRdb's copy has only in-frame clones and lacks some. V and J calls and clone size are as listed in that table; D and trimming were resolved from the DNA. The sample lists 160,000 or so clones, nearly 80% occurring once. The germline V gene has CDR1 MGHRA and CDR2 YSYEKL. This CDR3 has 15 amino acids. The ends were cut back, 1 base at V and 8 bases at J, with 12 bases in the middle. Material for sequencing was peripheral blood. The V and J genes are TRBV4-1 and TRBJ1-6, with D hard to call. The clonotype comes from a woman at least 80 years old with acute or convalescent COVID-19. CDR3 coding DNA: TGCGCCAGCAGCCAAGGTGCGCGGGATGATTCACCCCTCCACTTT. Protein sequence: CASSQGARDDSPLHF.